This TCR beta chain was recovered during a study of T-cell memory formation after mild COVID-19. Study-level information: The two donors had largely donor-specific TCR clusters. Findings of the study overall: Clones which contracted sat mainly in CM and EM if CD4+, and in EMRA if CD8+.

A 5'RACE reaction primed in the constant segment made cDNA libraries of TCR alpha and TCR beta, and these carried sample barcodes and UMIs. MiXCR, applied by TCRdb to the 5' RACE reads, yields one record per CDR3 protein. Found here are about 430,000 distinct CDR3 sequences, roughly 17% of them singletons; the top ten hold 20% to 25%. From germline, CDR1 is SGHTA and CDR2 FQGNSA. The CDR3 consists of 14 residues. Losses at the gene ends were 4 bases for V and 9 bases for J; bases not matched to a gene: 8. About this clonotype: Its antigen remains unknown.

This rearrangement joins TRBV7-2 to TRBJ2-4; 8 bases match TRBD1. The sequence derives from a man aged 18 to 35 who had mild COVID-19 (a few samples of this study predate the infection). Cell type and time point are not known. The specimen was PBMCs or a T cell subset sorted from them (not recorded which). CDR3 bases: TGTGCCAGCAGCTCCTCCGGGACAGGAACCATTCAGTACTTC. It specifies CASSSSGTGTIQYF.